This T cell receptor (beta chain) originates from a study of cytomegalovirus exposure and HLA in healthy donors. It was with 60 Vbeta and 13 Jbeta primers that the PCR ran. Some clones are missing from TCRdb's copy, which holds only in-frame ones; the method was immunoSEQ multiplex PCR. The sample lists 95,000 to 110,000 clones, around 77% occurring once. Overall study results and limits: TCR beta chains numbering more than 150 were designated cytomegalovirus-associated. An analysis was carried out later, and it reportedly showed fewer N-insertions in an Asian-associated ancestry cluster than the approximately 710-donor mean. Reports credit the classifier with highly specific, highly sensitive diagnosis of cytomegalovirus status.

This clone showed up just a few times. The antigen is unknown. The sample was PBMCs. The receptor was derived from a male donor in good health and CMV-seronegative.

Written as DNA, the CDR3 is TGTGCCAGCACCTCCCCCCCGCGGTCTAACTATGGCTACACCTTC. It specifies CASTSPPRSNYGYTF. The chain joins TRBV28 to TRBJ1-2; D is ambiguous. V gave up 7 bases and J gave up 0 bases, with 15 bases separating them. Germline assignment: CDR1 MDHEN and CDR2 SYDVKM. The CDR3 covers 15 residues.